The 14 T cell receptor beta chains below all came from one sample that was sequenced in a study of blood T cell repertoires in COVID-19. Profiled with immunoSEQ multiplex PCR; TCRdb holds only in-frame clones, not every one. The sample holds some 140,000 clones, 75% to 85% seen once. Source material: peripheral blood. All receptors come from a woman aged 65 to 85 with COVID-19, enrolled during active disease.

The chain joins TRBV7-2 to TRBJ1-1; a weak D match, TRBD1 (6 bases). This CDR3 is built from 13 residues. Germline CDR1 reads SGHTA; CDR2 reads FQGNSA. With 6 bases removed from V and 0 bases from J, the gap between germline ends came to 8 bases. CDR3 residues: CASRWTVNTEAFF. In DNA, the CDR3 is TGTGCCAGCAGATGGACAGTGAACACTGAAGCTTTCTTT.

This clone turned up a few times. The rearrangement joins TRBV14 to TRBJ1-1; tentative D call: TRBD1 (6 bases). Per germline, CDR1 SGHDN and CDR2 FVKESK. V gave up 4 bases and J gave up 5 bases, with 14 bases separating them. CDR3 length: 14 residues. As DNA, the CDR3 is TGTGCCAGCAGCCTGTGGGGGGGCTCGACTGAAGCTTTCTTT. Translation: CASSLWGGSTEAFF.

The chain combines TRBV7-2 with TRBJ2-2; TRBD1 matches 10 bases. The CDR3 totals 16 residues. Germline V gene data show CDR1 as SGHTA and CDR2 as FQGNSA. V lost 5 bases to trimming and J lost 3 bases; unmatched junction nucleotides: 6. In DNA form, the CDR3 reads TGTGCCAGCAGCCCCCCCGGGACAGGGGACACCGGGGAGCTGTTTTTT. Its translation: CASSPPGTGDTGELFF.

This clone was counted only a few times. J is TRBJ1-6 and V is TRBV10-3; TRBD1 agrees at 9 bases. Germline CDR1 reads ENHRY; CDR2 reads SYGVKD. With V trimmed by 9 bases and J by 6 bases, 3 bases remained unmatched. This CDR3 contains 13 residues. This CDR3 reads CAITGGANSPLHF. In nucleotides, the CDR3 is TGTGCCATAACAGGGGGCGCTAATTCACCCCTCCACTTT.

The V and J genes are TRBV15 and TRBJ2-1; D uncertain. Germline lookup yields CDR1 LNHNV and CDR2 YYDKDF (reference sequence). V was cut by 0 bases and J by 0 bases, with 6 bases left in between. This CDR3 has 15 amino acids. Here the CDR3 DNA reads TGTGCCACCAGCAGAGACTCCTTCTCCTACAATGAGCAGTTCTTC. Protein: CATSRDSFSYNEQFF.

This clone came up a few times. V and J are TRBV11-2 and TRBJ2-3; 13 nucleotides line up with TRBD2. Trimming removed 5 bases from V and 6 bases from J; junction bases left unmatched: 8. The CDR3 consists of 16 residues. CDR1 and CDR2 (germline): SGHAT, FQNNGV. This CDR3 is CASSPWTSGGGDTQYF. In DNA form, the CDR3 reads TGTGCCAGCAGCCCATGGACTAGCGGGGGCGGGGATACGCAGTATTTT.

The genes are TRBV5-6 and TRBJ1-4; maybe TRBD1 (6 bases). The CDR3 contains 13 residues. The V gene lost 4 bases and the J gene lost 7 bases, with 11 bases spanning the gap. Germline V gene data show CDR1 as SGHDT and CDR2 as YYEEEE. CDR3 sequence: CASSRTVPEKLFF. The CDR3, as DNA: TGTGCCAGCAGCAGGACAGTCCCTGAAAAACTGTTTTTT. Together with reference TRBV5-6 and TRBJ1-4, the CDR3 gives the full variable domain: DAGVTQSPTHLIKTRGQQVTLRCSPKSGHDTVSWYQQALGQGPQFIFQYYEEEERQRGNFPDRFSGHQFPNYSSELNVNALLLGDSALYLCASSRTVPEKLFFGSGTQLSVL.

The chain joins TRBV7-2 to TRBJ2-5; possibly TRBD2 for D (7 bases). The V end was cut by 5 bases, the J end by 4 bases, with 17 bases between. The CDR3 totals 15 residues. Germline V gene data show CDR1 as SGHTA and CDR2 as FQGNSA. The CDR3 nucleotides read TGTGCCAGCAGCCCTCCGGGGGGCCGGGTAGAGACCCAGTACTTC. This translates into CASSPPGGRVETQYF.

This clone was detected a few times. The rearrangement uses TRBV6-2 or TRBV6-3 and TRBJ2-1, with a weak D call TRBD2 (5 bases). V was shortened by 2 bases and J by 0 bases, with 11 bases between the two germline ends. Germline V gene lookup returns CDR1 MNHEY and CDR2 SVGEGT. The CDR3 covers 16 residues. CDR3 amino acids: CASSYPSGSSYNEQFF. Here the CDR3 DNA reads TGTGCCAGCAGTTACCCAAGCGGTAGCTCCTACAATGAGCAGTTCTTC.

The V gene is TRBV7-2, the J gene TRBJ1-4, with 10 bases matching TRBD1. CDR1 and CDR2 (germline): SGHTA, FQGNSA. CDR3 length equals 18 residues. Trimming cost V 5 bases and J 4 bases; bases outside gene matches: 13. The CDR3: CASSPRQGALSGNEKLFF. The CDR3 nucleotides read TGTGCCAGCAGCCCCCGACAGGGGGCACTTAGTGGTAATGAAAAACTGTTTTTT.

V gene TRBV5-1 combines with J gene TRBJ1-4; D gene uncertain. V lost 1 base and J 0 bases, leaving 13 bases between the germline ends. This CDR3 region has 17 residues. CDR1 and CDR2 from the germline V gene are SGHRS and YFSETQ. CDR3 DNA sequence: TGCGCCAGCAGCTTGTTTCCCAGGATTGCAACTAATGAAAAACTGTTTTTT. This encodes CASSLFPRIATNEKLFF.

V is TRBV6-1 and J is TRBJ2-1, with D perhaps TRBD1 (6 bases). Per the germline V gene, CDR1 is MNHNS and CDR2 is SASEGT. Trimming removed 2 bases at V and 4 bases at J, with 12 bases between. This CDR3 has 15 residues. The CDR3 sequence: CASSENRDLYNEQFF. The CDR3 DNA sequence: TGTGCCAGCAGTGAAAACAGGGACCTTTACAATGAGCAGTTCTTC.

J is TRBJ1-2 and V is TRBV24-1, with D hard to call. V lost 4 bases and J lost 5, with 10 bases in between. Per the germline V gene, CDR1 is KGHDR and CDR2 is SFDVKD. This CDR3 has 13 amino acids. CDR3 DNA: TGTGCCACCAGTGAACGCGGGCTTTATGGCTACACCTTC. This gives the protein CATSERGLYGYTF.

This rearrangement joins TRBV5-1 to TRBJ1-4; no firm D call. Trimming took off 4 bases at V and 8 bases at J, with 15 bases between the two ends. Germline assignment: CDR1 SGHRS and CDR2 YFSETQ. The CDR3 covers 14 residues. The CDR3 coding sequence is TGCGCCAGCAGCCTGGAGAGGGCGGGGGAAAAACTGTTTTTT. Amino acids: CASSLERAGEKLFF. Full variable domain (outside the CDR3, taken from reference TRBV5-1 and TRBJ1-4): KAGVTQTPRYLIKTRGQQVTLSCSPISGHRSVSWYQQTPGQGLQFLFEYFSETQRNKGNFPGRFSGRQFSNSRSEMNVSTLELGDSALYLCASSLERAGEKLFFGSGTQLSVL.